This TCR beta chain appears in the sequencing data of a study of technical replicates of blood from several donors. CDR1 and CDR2 from the germline V gene are KGHSH and LQKENI. Trimming left V 2 bases short and J 0 bases short, with 8 bases between. This CDR3 is 15 amino acids long. Method: immunoSEQ multiplex PCR; TCRdb's copy keeps in-frame clones and lacks some. The sample yields over 10,000 clones, approximately 90% seen once. Material for sequencing was PBMCs. The V and J genes are TRBV18 and TRBJ1-3; D is undetermined. The source is a human donor in good health. CDR3 in amino acids: CASSPNPSSGNTIYF. The DNA for the CDR3 is TGTGCCAGCTCACCAAATCCTAGCTCTGGAAACACCATATATTTT.